The clone carrying this T cell receptor beta chain was recorded many times. Its antigen remains unknown. Trimming left V 3 bases short and J 0 bases short, with 6 bases between. This CDR3 has 13 residues. Germline V gene sequence: CDR1 MNHEY, CDR2 SMNVEV (reference sequence). The sample belongs to a study of blood T cells in healthy people across ages. General study results and limits: The percentage of naive T cells correlated strongly with TCR beta diversity. Expanded clonotype changes were possibly confounded by unknown donor CMV status.

A second PCR, run for about 6 to 12 cycles, used a sample-barcoded 5' primer plus a J-beta primer mix. TCRdb redid the calling of the 5' RACE reads with MiXCR, one entry per CDR3 protein. This sample has approximately 850,000 distinct CDR3 sequences, with about 62% found just once. In terms of origin and age, donors were healthy Caucasian individuals from Russia aged about 6 to 90. The chain recombines TRBV27 with TRBJ2-7, with D possibly TRBD1 on 5 matching bases. The sequencing sample was made of blood. This clonotype was obtained from a man aged 25-45 years in good health. CDR3 loop: CASSFRDSYEQYF. The CDR3, as DNA: TGTGCCAGCAGTTTCAGGGACTCCTACGAGCAGTACTTC.